This T cell receptor beta chain comes out of a study of T cell clones after liver transplantation. At the level of the study: Liver transplant recipients had immunosuppression withdrawal attempted within 2 years. As an antigen-independent comparator, third-party-reactive TCRbeta sequences came from pre-transplant mixed lymphocyte reactions. Samples came pre-transplant, pre-randomization before withdrawal, and post-randomization after withdrawal ended.

The CDR3 is 14 residues long. V gave up 0 bases and J gave up 1 base, with 5 bases separating them. CDR1 and CDR2 (germline): LGHNA, YSLEER. Thawed unstimulated PBMCs were FACS-sorted by CD3, CD4 and CD8 into two populations. Sequenced by immunoSEQ multiplex PCR; TCRdb stores in-frame clones only, minus some. Of tens of thousands of clones in the sample, almost 95% were seen once. The receptor comes from a human patient who received a liver transplant. The T cells may partly be graft donor cells. The sequencing used CD4+ T cells from blood, collected around 27 months after liver transplant. The chain carries TRBV4-3 and TRBJ2-3; D unclear. The CDR3 nucleotides read TGCGCCAGCAGCCAAGATATCGGCACAGATACGCAGTATTTT. It specifies CASSQDIGTDTQYF.